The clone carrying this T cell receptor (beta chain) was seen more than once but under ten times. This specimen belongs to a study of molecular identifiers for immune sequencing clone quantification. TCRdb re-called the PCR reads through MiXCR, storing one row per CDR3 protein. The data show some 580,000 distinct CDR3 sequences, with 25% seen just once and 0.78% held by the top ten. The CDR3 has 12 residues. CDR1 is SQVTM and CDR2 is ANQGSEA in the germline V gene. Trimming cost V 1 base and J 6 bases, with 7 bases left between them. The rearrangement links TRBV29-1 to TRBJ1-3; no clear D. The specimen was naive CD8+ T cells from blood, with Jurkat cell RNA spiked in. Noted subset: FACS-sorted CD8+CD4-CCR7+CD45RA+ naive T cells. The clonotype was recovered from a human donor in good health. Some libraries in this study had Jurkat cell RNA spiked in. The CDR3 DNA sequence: TGCAGCGTTGAAGTTATTTCAAACACCATATATTTT. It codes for CSVEVISNTIYF.